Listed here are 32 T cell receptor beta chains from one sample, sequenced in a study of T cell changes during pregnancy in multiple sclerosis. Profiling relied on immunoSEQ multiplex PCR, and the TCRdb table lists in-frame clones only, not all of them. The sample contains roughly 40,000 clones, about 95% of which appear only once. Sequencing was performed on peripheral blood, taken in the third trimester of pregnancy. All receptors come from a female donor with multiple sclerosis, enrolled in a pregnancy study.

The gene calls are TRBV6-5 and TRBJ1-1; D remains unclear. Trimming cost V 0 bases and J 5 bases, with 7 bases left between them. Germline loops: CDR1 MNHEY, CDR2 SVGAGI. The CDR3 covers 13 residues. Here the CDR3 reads CASSYSIETEAFF. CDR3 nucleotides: TGTGCCAGCAGTTACTCTATTGAGACTGAAGCTTTCTTT.

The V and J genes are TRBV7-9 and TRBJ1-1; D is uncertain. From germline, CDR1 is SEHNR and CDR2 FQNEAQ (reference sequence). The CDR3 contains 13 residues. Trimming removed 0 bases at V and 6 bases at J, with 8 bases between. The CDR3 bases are TGTGCCAGCAGCTTAGCCCCCGGGGCTGAAGCTTTCTTT. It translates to CASSLAPGAEAFF.

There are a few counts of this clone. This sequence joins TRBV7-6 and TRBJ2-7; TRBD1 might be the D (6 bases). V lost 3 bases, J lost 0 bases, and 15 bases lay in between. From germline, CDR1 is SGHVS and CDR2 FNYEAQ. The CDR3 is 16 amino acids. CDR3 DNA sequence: TGTGCCAGCAGCTTGGCCAGGGGTCCGAGCTCCTACGAGCAGTACTTC. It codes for CASSLARGPSSYEQYF. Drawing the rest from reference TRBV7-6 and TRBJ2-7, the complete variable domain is GAGVSQSPRYKVTKRGQDVALRCDPISGHVSLYWYRQALGQGPEFLTYFNYEAQQDKSGLPNDRFSAERPEGSISTLTIQRTEQRDSAMYRCASSLARGPSSYEQYFGPGTRLTVT.

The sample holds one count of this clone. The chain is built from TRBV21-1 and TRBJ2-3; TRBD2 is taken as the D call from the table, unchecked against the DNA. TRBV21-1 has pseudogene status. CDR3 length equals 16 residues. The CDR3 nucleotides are TGTGCCAGCAGCTTGGGGGCTAGCGGAAACACAGATACGCAGTATTTT. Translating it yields CASSLGASGNTDTQYF.

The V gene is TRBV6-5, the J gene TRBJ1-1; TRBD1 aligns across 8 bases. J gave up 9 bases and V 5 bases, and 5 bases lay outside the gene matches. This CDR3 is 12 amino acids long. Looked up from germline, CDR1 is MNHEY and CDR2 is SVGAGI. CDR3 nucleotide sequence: TGTGCCAGCAGTGAACGGACAGGGCAAGCTTTCTTT. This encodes CASSERTGQAFF.

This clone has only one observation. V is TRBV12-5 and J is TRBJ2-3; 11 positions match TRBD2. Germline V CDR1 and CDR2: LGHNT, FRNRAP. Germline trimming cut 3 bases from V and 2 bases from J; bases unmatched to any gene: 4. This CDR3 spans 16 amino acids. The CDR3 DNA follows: TGTGCTAGTGGTTTCGCTAGCGGGGGGACCACAGATACGCAGTATTTT. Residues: CASGFASGGTTDTQYF.

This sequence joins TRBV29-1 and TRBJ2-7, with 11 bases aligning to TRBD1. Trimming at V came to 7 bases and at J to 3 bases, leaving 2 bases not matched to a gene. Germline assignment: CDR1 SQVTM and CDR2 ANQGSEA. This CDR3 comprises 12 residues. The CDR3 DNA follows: TGCAGCGCCGGGACAGGGGGCTACGAGCAGTACTTC. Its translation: CSAGTGGYEQYF.

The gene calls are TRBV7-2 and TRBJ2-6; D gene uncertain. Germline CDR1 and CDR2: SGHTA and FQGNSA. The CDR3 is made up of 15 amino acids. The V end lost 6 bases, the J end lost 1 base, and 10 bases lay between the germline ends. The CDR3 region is CASSYRGSGANVLTF. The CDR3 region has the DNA TGTGCCAGCAGTTATAGAGGATCTGGGGCCAACGTCCTGACTTTC. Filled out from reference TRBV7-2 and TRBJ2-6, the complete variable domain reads GAGVSQSPSNKVTEKGKDVELRCDPISGHTALYWYRQSLGQGLEFLIYFQGNSAPDKSGLPSDRFSAERTGGSVSTLTIQRTQQEDSAVYLCASSYRGSGANVLTFGAGSRLTVL.

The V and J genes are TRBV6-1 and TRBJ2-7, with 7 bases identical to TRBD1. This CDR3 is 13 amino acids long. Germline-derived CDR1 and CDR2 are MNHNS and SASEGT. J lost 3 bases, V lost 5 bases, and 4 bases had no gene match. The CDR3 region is CASSRQGVYEQYF. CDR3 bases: TGTGCCAGCAGTCGGCAGGGGGTCTACGAGCAGTACTTC.

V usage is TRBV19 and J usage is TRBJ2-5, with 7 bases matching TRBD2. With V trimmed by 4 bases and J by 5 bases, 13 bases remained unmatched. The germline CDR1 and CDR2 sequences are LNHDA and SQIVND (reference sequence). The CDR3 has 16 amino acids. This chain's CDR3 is CASSTPRDYTTETQYF. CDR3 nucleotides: TGTGCCAGTAGTACACCCCGGGACTATACTACGGAGACCCAGTACTTC.

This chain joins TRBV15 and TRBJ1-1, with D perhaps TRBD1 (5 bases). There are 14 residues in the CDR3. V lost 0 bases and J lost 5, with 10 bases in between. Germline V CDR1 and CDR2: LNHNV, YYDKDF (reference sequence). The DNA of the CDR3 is TGTGCCACCAGCAGAGATCAGGGTTATACTGAAGCTTTCTTT. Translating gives CATSRDQGYTEAFF.

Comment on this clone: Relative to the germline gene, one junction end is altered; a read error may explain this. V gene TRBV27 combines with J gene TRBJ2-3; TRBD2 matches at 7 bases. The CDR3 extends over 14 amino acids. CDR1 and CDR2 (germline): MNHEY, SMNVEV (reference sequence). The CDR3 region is CASSYLTSIDTQYF. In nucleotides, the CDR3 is TGTGCCAGCAGTTACCTGACTAGCATAGATACGCAGTATTTT.

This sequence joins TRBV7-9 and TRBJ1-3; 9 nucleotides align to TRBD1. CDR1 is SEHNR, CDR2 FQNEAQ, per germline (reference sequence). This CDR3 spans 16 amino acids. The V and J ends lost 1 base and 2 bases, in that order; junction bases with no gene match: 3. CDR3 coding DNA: TGTGCCAGCAGCTTAGGGGGGACAGGGACTGGAAACACCATATATTTT. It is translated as CASSLGGTGTGNTIYF.

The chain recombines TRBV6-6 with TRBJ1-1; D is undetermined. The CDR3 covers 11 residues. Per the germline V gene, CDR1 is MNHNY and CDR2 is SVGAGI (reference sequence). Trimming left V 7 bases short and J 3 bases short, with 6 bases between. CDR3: CASNADTEAFF. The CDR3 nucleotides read TGTGCCAGCAACGCGGACACTGAAGCTTTCTTT.

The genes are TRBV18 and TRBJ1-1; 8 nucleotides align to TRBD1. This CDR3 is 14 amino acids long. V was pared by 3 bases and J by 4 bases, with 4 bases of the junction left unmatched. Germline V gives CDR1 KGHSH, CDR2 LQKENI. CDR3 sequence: CASSPDRAGTEAFF. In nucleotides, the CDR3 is TGTGCCAGCTCACCGGACAGGGCCGGCACTGAAGCTTTCTTT.

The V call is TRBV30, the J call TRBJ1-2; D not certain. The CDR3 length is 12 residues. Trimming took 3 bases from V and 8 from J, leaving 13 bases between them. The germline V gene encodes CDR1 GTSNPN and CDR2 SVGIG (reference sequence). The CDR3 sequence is CAWRRPWEGYTF. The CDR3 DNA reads TGTGCCTGGAGGCGTCCTTGGGAGGGCTACACCTTC.

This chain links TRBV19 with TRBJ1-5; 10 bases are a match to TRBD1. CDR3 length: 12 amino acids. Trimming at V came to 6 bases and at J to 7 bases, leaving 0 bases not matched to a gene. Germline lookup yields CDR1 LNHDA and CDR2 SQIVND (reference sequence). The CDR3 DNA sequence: TGTGCCAGTAGGGACAGGGGGCAGCCCCAGCATTTT. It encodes CASRDRGQPQHF.

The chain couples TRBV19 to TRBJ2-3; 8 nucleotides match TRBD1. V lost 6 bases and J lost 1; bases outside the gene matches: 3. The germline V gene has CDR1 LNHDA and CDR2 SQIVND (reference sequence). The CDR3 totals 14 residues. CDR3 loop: CASRQGAGTDTQYF. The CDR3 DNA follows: TGTGCCAGTAGGCAGGGGGCCGGCACAGATACGCAGTATTTT.

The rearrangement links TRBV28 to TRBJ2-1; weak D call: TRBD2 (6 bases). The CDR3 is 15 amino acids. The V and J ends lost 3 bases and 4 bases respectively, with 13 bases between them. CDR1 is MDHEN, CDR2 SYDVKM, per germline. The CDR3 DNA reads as TGTGCCAGCAGTTTCGCGGGACGGGAATACAATGAGCAGTTCTTC. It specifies CASSFAGREYNEQFF.

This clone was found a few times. CDR3 nucleotide sequence: TGCGCCAGCAGCCAAGACATCGGGCAGCCCCAGCATTTT. It specifies CASSQDIGQPQHF. The gene calls are TRBV4-1 and TRBJ1-5; D unresolved. CDR1 MGHRA and CDR2 YSYEKL come from the germline V gene. This CDR3 contains 13 residues. Trimming took off 0 bases at V and 7 bases at J, with 7 bases between the two ends.

CDR3 in amino acids: CASSYSDRVSSPLHF. The CDR3 nucleotides are TGTGCCAGCAGTTACTCAGACAGGGTCAGTTCACCCCTCCACTTT. This chain connects TRBV6-5 to TRBJ1-6; the match to TRBD1 covers 7 bases. The CDR3 spans 15 residues. Looked up from germline, CDR1 is MNHEY and CDR2 is SVGAGI. J gave up 9 bases and V 0 bases, and 5 bases lay outside the gene matches.

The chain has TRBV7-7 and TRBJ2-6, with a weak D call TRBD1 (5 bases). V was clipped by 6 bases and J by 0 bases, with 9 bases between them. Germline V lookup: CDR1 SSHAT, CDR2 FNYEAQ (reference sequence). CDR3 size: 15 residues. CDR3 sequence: CASSLGHSGANVLTF. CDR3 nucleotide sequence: TGTGCCAGCAGTCTCGGACACTCTGGGGCCAACGTCCTGACTTTC. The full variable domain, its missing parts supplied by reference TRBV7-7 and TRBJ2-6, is GAGVSQSPRYKVTKRGQDVTLRCDPISSHATLYWYQQALGQGPEFLTYFNYEAQPDKSGLPSDRFSAERPEGSISTLTIQRTEQRDSAMYRCASSLGHSGANVLTFGAGSRLTVL.

CDR3 in amino acids: CASSQDGTGVYGYTF. In DNA, the CDR3 is TGTGCCAGCAGCCAAGATGGGACAGGGGTTTATGGCTACACCTTC. The rearrangement joins TRBV4-2 to TRBJ1-2; TRBD1 matches at 10 bases. The ends lost 0 bases at V and 5 bases at J; junction bases unmatched: 3. The CDR3 totals 15 residues. CDR1 is LGHNA, CDR2 YNFKEQ, per germline.

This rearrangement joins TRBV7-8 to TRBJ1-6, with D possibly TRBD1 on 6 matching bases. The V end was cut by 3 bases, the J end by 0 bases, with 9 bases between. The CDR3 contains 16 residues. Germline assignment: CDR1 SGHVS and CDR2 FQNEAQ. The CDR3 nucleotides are TGTGCCAGCAGCTTCACAGGGAGCTCCTATAATTCACCCCTCCACTTT. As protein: CASSFTGSSYNSPLHF.

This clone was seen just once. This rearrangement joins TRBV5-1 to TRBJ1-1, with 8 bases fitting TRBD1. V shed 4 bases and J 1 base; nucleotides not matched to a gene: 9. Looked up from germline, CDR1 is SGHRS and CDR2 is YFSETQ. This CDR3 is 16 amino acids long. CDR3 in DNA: TGCGCCAGCAGCAAGGTGACAGGGGAGGAGAACACTGAAGCTTTCTTT. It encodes CASSKVTGEENTEAFF.

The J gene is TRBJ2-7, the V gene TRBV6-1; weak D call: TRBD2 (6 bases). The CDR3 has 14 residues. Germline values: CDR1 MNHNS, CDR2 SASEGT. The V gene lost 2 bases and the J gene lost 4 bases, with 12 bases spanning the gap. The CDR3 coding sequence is TGTGCCAGCAGTGAACCTTCTGGGGGGTACGAGCAGTACTTC. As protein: CASSEPSGGYEQYF.

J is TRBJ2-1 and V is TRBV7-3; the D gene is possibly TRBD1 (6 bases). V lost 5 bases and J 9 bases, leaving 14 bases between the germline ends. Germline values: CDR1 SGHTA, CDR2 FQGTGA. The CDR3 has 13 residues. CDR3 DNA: TGTGCCAGCAGCCCTGGACAGAGCCTTGAGCAGTTCTTC. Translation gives CASSPGQSLEQFF.

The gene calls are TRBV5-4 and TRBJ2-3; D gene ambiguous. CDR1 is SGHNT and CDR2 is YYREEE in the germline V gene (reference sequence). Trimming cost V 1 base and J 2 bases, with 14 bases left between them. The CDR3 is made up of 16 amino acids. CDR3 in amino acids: CASSLLAGGNTDTQYF. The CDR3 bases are TGTGCCAGCAGCTTGTTGGCTGGCGGCAACACAGATACGCAGTATTTT.

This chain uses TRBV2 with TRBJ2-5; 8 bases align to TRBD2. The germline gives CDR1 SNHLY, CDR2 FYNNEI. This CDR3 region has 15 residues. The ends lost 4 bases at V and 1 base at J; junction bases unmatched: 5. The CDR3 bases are TGTGCCAGCAGTGGACTAGCGTTTGCCCAAGAGACCCAGTACTTC. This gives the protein CASSGLAFAQETQYF.

The CDR3 spells CASSQGAINTEAFF. The CDR3 coding sequence is TGTGCCAGCAGTCAGGGGGCCATAAACACTGAAGCTTTCTTT. The chain has TRBV13 and TRBJ1-1; 8 positions match TRBD1. Germline CDR1 PRHDT, CDR2 FYEKMQ (reference sequence). This CDR3 has 14 residues. The ends lost 6 bases at V and 2 bases at J; junction bases unmatched: 5.

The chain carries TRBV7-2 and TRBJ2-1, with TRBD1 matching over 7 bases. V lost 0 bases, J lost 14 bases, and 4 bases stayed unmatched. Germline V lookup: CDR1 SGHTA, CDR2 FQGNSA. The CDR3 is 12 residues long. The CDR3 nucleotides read TGTGCCAGCAGCTTAGCAGGGACAGAGGAGTTCTTC. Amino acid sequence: CASSLAGTEEFF.

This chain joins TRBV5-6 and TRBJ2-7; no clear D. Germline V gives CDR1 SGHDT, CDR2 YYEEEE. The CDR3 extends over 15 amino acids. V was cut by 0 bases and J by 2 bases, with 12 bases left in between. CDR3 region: CASSLVGHHTYEQYF. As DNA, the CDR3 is TGTGCCAGCAGCTTGGTTGGCCATCACACCTACGAGCAGTACTTC.